This TCR beta chain was sequenced during a study of control samples from healthy donors and cancer patients. Repertoires were generated with immunoSEQ multiplex PCR, while TCRdb's copy carries only in-frame clones and drops some. The table records about 96,000 clones, over 90% of them present only once. This receptor was taken from a man between 18 and 35 years old in good health. Sequencing was performed on blood.

CDR3 loop: CASSGRTGDDTEAFF. The CDR3 DNA reads TGTGCCAGCAGCGGACGGACGGGGGATGACACTGAAGCTTTCTTT. The chain employs TRBV5-4 and TRBJ1-1; D might be TRBD1 (5 bases). Germline assignment: CDR1 SGHNT and CDR2 YYREEE (reference sequence). This CDR3 has 15 residues. V gave up 4 bases and J gave up 3 bases, with 16 bases separating them.